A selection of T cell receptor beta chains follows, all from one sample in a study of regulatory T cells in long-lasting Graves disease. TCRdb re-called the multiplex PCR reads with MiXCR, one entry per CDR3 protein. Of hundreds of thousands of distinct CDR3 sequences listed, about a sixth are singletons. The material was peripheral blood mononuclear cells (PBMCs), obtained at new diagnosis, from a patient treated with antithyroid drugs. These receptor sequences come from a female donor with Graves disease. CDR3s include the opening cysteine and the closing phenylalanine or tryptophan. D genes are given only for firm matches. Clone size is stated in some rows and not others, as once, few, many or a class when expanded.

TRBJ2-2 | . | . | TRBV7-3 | CASSLRLSTGELFF | TGTGCCAGCAGCTTACGACTTTCCACCGGGGAGCTGTTTTTT
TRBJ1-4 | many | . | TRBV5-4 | CASSLGRSGTPNEKLFF | TGTGCCAGCAGCTTGGGTCGGTCCGGGACCCCCAATGAAAAACTGTTTTTT
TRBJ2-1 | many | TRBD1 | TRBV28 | CASRYGDRGSNEQFF | TGTGCCAGCAGATACGGGGACAGGGGAAGCAATGAGCAGTTCTTC
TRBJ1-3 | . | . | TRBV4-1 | CASSQRWGNTIYF | TGCGCCAGCAGCCAGCGTTGGGGAAACACCATATATTTT
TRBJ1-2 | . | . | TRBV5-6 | CASSVRDFRYTF | TGTGCCAGCAGCGTCAGGGATTTTCGCTACACCTTC
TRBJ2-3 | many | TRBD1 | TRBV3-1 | CASSQVSDRGLTDTQYF | TGTGCCAGCAGCCAAGTGTCGGACAGGGGTCTCACAGATACGCAGTATTTT
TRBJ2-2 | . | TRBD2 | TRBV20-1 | CGLTRLAGDTGELFF | TGCGGACTAACCAGACTAGCGGGAGACACCGGGGAGCTGTTTTTT
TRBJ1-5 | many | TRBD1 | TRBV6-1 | CASSLPRQGKNQPQHF | TGTGCCAGCAGTCTTCCTAGACAGGGGAAAAATCAGCCCCAGCATTTT
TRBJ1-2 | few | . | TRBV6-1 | CASSTNRESSYGYTF | TGTGCCAGCAGTACTAACAGGGAATCATCCTATGGCTACACCTTC
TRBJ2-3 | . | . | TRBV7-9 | CASSLANRDTDTQYF | TGTGCCAGCAGCTTAGCGAACAGGGACACAGATACGCAGTATTTT
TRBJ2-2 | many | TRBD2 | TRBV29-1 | CSVDIAGGRGGELFF | TGCAGCGTTGATATAGCGGGAGGACGGGGCGGGGAGCTGTTTTTT
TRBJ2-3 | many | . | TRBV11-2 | CASSLERGGDTQYF | TGTGCCAGCAGCTTAGAGCGAGGAGGAGATACGCAGTATTTT
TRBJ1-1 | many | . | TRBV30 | CAWSVLLKVGAFF | TGTGCCTGGAGTGTACTGCTCAAAGTGGGGGCTTTCTTT
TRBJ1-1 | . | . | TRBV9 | CASSGGPSTEAFF | TGTGCCAGCAGCGGGGGACCGAGCACTGAAGCTTTCTTT
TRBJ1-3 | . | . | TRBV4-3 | CASSYDSTGNTIYF | TGCGCCAGCAGCTATGACTCAACTGGAAACACCATATATTTT
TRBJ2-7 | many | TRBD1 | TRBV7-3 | CASSLDRGEQYF | TGTGCCAGCAGCCTGGACAGGGGCGAGCAGTACTTC
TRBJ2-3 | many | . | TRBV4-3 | CASSQVSDSTDTQYF | TGCGCCAGCAGCCAAGTTTCCGATAGCACAGATACGCAGTATTTT
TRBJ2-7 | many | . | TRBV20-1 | CSARRRTGGPKAYEQYF | TGCAGTGCTAGAAGGAGGACTGGCGGGCCCAAGGCCTACGAGCAGTACTTC
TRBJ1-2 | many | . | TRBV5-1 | CASSLVGIDGYTF | TGCGCCAGCAGCTTGGTGGGCATTGATGGCTACACCTTC
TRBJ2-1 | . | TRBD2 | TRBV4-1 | CASSQEGIGGVSYNEQFF | TGCGCCAGCAGCCAAGAAGGAATCGGGGGGGTCTCCTACAATGAGCAGTTCTTC
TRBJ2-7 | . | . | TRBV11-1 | CASRVDSLHVEQYF | TGTGCCAGCAGGGTTGACAGTTTACATGTCGAGCAGTACTTC
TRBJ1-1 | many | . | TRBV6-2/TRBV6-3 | CASTTLTGTEAFF | TGTGCCAGCACAACTTTAACGGGGACTGAAGCTTTCTTT
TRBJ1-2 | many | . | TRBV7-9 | CASSSSLDWGYNYGYTF | TGTGCCAGCAGCTCTTCCCTGGATTGGGGTTATAACTATGGCTACACCTTC
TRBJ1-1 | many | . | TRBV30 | CAWSMNTEAFF | TGTGCCTGGAGTATGAACACTGAAGCTTTCTTT
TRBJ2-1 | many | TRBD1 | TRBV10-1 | CASSEGTGYNEQFF | TGTGCCAGCAGCGAGGGGACAGGGTACAATGAGCAGTTCTTC
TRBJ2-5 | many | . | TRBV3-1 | CASSQGANVFETQYF | TGTGCCAGCAGCCAAGGTGCTAACGTTTTTGAGACCCAGTACTTC
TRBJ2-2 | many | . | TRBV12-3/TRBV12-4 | CASKPIPGTGELFF | TGTGCCAGCAAGCCAATCCCGGGCACCGGGGAGCTGTTTTTT
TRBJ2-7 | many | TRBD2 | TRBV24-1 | CATSDSGLAGRSYEQYF | TGTGCCACCAGTGATTCGGGACTAGCGGGAAGAAGCTACGAGCAGTACTTC
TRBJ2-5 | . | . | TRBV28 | CASSSDRVETEAQYF | TGTGCCAGCAGTTCCGACAGAGTAGAAACGGAGGCCCAGTACTTC
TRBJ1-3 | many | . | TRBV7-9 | CASSSLGSGNTIYF | TGTGCCAGCAGCTCCCTCGGGTCTGGAAACACCATATATTTT
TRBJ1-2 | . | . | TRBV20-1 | CSASLGYGYTF | TGCAGTGCTAGTTTGGGGTATGGCTACACCTTC
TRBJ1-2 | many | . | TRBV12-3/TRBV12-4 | CASSLVRHYGYTF | TGTGCCAGCAGTTTGGTACGGCACTATGGCTACACCTTC
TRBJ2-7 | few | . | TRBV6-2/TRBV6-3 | CASRIGGQRNYEQYF | TGTGCCAGCAGAATCGGGGGGCAGAGAAACTACGAGCAGTACTTC
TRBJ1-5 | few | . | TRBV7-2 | CASSLSFEGTLGSNQPQHF | TGTGCCAGCAGCTTAAGTTTCGAGGGGACCCTAGGAAGCAATCAGCCCCAGCATTTT
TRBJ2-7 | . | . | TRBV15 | CATSREGGDHYEQYF | TGTGCCACCAGCAGAGAAGGCGGGGACCACTACGAGCAGTACTTC
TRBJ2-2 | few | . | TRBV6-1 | CASSEVSSLDTGELFF | TGTGCCAGCAGTGAAGTTTCGAGTTTAGACACCGGGGAGCTGTTTTTT
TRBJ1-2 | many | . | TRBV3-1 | CASSQVRQPWSYTF | TGTGCCAGCAGCCAGGTGAGACAACCATGGAGCTACACCTTC
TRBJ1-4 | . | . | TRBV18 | CASSPTGPRNEKLFF | TGTGCCAGCTCACCTACCGGGCCCCGAAATGAAAAACTGTTTTTT
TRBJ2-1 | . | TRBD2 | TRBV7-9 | CASSFGPSGRIYEQFF | TGTGCCAGCAGCTTCGGGCCTAGCGGGAGGATCTATGAGCAGTTCTTC
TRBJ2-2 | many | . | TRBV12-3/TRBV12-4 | CASSLYITGELFF | TGTGCCAGCAGTTTATATATTACCGGGGAGCTGTTTTTT
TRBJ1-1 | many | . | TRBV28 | CASRPMTEMNTEAFF | TGTGCCAGCAGACCGATGACAGAGATGAACACTGAAGCTTTCTTT
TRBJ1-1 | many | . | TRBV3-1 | CASSQSDRKAFF | TGTGCCAGCAGCCAGAGCGACAGGAAAGCTTTCTTT
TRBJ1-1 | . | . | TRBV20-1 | CSAPGPMRTEAFF | TGCAGTGCTCCTGGACCTATGCGCACTGAAGCTTTCTTT
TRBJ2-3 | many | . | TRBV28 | CASSLGGAPDTQYF | TGTGCCAGCAGTTTAGGGGGGGCCCCAGATACGCAGTATTTT
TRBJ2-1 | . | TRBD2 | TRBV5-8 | CASSFHLLAGVNNEQFF | TGTGCCAGCAGCTTCCATCTACTAGCGGGGGTAAACAATGAGCAGTTCTTC
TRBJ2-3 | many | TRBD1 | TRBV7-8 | CAARTGVGSSTDTQYF | TGTGCCGCCCGGACAGGGGTCGGATCTAGCACAGATACGCAGTATTTT
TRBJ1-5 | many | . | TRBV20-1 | CSARASRGGNRNMAQHF | TGCAGTGCTAGGGCCAGCCGGGGAGGGAATCGCAATATGGCCCAGCATTTT
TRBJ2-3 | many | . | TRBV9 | CASSVGFGTDTQYF | TGTGCCAGCAGCGTAGGGTTTGGCACAGATACGCAGTATTTT
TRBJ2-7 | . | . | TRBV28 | CASSTGTGDHEQYF | TGTGCCAGCAGTACCGGGACTGGAGACCACGAGCAGTACTTC
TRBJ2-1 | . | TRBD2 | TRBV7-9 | CASSSIAGDLGNEQFF | TGTGCCAGCAGCTCGATAGCGGGAGATCTCGGCAATGAGCAGTTCTTC
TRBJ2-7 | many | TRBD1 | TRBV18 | CASSRGQRSYEQYF | TGTGCCAGCTCAAGGGGACAGCGCTCCTACGAGCAGTACTTC